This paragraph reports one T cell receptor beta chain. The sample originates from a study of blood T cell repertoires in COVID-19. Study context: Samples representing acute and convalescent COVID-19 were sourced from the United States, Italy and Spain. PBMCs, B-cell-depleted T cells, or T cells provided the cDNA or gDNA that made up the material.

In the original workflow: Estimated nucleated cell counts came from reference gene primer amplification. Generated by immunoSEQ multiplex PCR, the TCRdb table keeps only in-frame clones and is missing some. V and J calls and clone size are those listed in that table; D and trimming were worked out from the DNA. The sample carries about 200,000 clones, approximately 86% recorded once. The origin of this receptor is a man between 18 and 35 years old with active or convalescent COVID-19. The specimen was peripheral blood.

The CDR3 nucleotides read TGTGCCAGTTTTACAGGGGCGGCGAACACCGGGGAGCTGTTTTTT. This translates into CASFTGAANTGELFF. V gene TRBV2 combines with J gene TRBJ2-2, with 7 bases matching TRBD1. V lost 9 bases and J lost 0; bases outside the gene matches: 7. CDR1 is SNHLY and CDR2 is FYNNEI in the germline V gene. The CDR3 covers 15 residues.